Following are 14 T cell receptor beta chains from one sample sequenced in a study of STAT5B mutations in CD4+ large granular lymphocyte leukemia. TCRdb keeps only in-frame clones here, not all; method: immunoSEQ multiplex PCR. The data hold about 36,000 clones, with more than 60% observed a single time. The sample comprised CD4+ T cells from blood buffy coats. The receptors here all came from a human donor in good health.

The chain couples TRBV13 to TRBJ2-2, with TRBD2 identical over 10 bases. The CDR3 sequence is 16 residues long. CDR1 is PRHDT, CDR2 FYEKMQ, per germline (reference sequence). The V segment lost 2 bases and the J segment 5 bases; nucleotides outside the gene matches: 5. The CDR3 protein is CASSLRLAGVTGELFF. The CDR3 nucleotides are TGTGCCAGCAGCTTACGTCTAGCGGGAGTTACCGGGGAGCTGTTTTTT.

V is TRBV7-8 and J is TRBJ2-1; D tentatively fits TRBD1 or TRBD2 (7 bases each). The CDR3 spans 15 residues. Trimming pared 5 bases from V and 6 bases from J, leaving 17 bases between. Germline-derived CDR1 and CDR2 are SGHVS and FQNEAQ. The CDR3, as DNA: TGTGCCAGCAGCCCAAGAGGGGAGGGGGCCAATGAGCAGTTCTTC. Its protein is CASSPRGEGANEQFF.

There are a few counts of this clone. The chain combines TRBV6-1 with TRBJ1-2; 7 bases line up with TRBD1. Per the germline V gene, CDR1 is MNHNS and CDR2 is SASEGT. V lost 4 bases, J lost 5 bases, and 4 bases stayed unmatched. The CDR3 sequence is 13 residues long. This chain's CDR3 is CASSVDREYGYTF. The CDR3 bases are TGTGCCAGCAGTGTCGACAGGGAGTATGGCTACACCTTC.

The genes are TRBV27 and TRBJ2-7, with D unresolved. Germline V gene lookup returns CDR1 MNHEY and CDR2 SMNVEV (reference sequence). Trimming removed 2 bases at V and 2 bases at J, with 7 bases between. This CDR3 region has 13 residues. CDR3 coding DNA: TGTGCCAGCAGTTTAAACGGACCCTACGAGCAGTACTTC. Its protein product is CASSLNGPYEQYF.

This chain links TRBV4-2 with TRBJ1-1; maybe TRBD1 (6 bases). CDR1 is LGHNA, CDR2 YNFKEQ, per germline. V gave up 5 bases and J gave up 1 base, with 11 bases separating them. The CDR3 sequence is 14 residues long. The CDR3 here is CASSLQGENTEAFF. For the CDR3, the DNA is TGTGCCAGCAGCTTACAGGGAGAGAACACTGAAGCTTTCTTT.

V gene TRBV6-1 combines with J gene TRBJ2-2; no clear D. The V and J ends lost 8 bases and 2 bases respectively, with 9 bases between them. The CDR3 is 13 amino acids. CDR1 and CDR2 (germline): MNHNS, SASEGT. The CDR3 bases are TGTGCCAGCCGTTGGGGAAACACCGGGGAGCTGTTTTTT. Amino acid sequence: CASRWGNTGELFF.

V is TRBV15 and J is TRBJ2-5, with 9 nucleotides matching TRBD2. The CDR3 sequence is 18 residues long. V trimming: 0 bases; J trimming: 7 bases; junction bases outside the gene matches: 15. CDR1 is LNHNV and CDR2 is YYDKDF in the germline V gene (reference sequence). The CDR3 coding sequence is TGTGCCACCAGCAGAGATGGGGCTGGGCTAGCGGGGCCCGGGACCCAGTACTTC. It specifies CATSRDGAGLAGPGTQYF.

This clone was seen a handful of times. This sequence joins TRBV4-1 and TRBJ2-5, with TRBD2 matching 13 bases. CDR3 size: 17 residues. V trimming: 3 bases; J trimming: 4 bases; junction bases outside the gene matches: 8. The germline CDR1 and CDR2 sequences are MGHRA and YSYEKL. The CDR3, as DNA: TGCGCCAGCAGCCAGGCCCGAGGGACTAGCGGGGTAGAGACCCAGTACTTC. Amino acid sequence: CASSQARGTSGVETQYF.

The chain employs TRBV5-6 and TRBJ2-5; no clear D. The DNA matches TRBJ2-7 better at its end, which makes the J call doubtful. The CDR3 loop spans 12 amino acids. The germline gives CDR1 SGHDT, CDR2 YYEEEE. The CDR3 DNA reads as TGTGCCAGCGGTAGACCGTCCTACGAGCAGTACTTC. Protein sequence: CASGRPSYEQYF.

V usage is TRBV6-4 and J usage is TRBJ2-7, with a weak D call TRBD1 (6 bases). Trimming stripped 8 bases from V and 0 bases from J, with 14 bases between. CDR3 length: 14 amino acids. CDR1 and CDR2 from the germline V gene are MRHNA and SNTAGT. CDR3 in amino acids: CASAETGSSYEQYF. Here the CDR3 DNA reads TGTGCCAGCGCCGAAACAGGGAGCTCCTACGAGCAGTACTTC.

This clone was seen just once. This rearrangement joins TRBV5-1 to TRBJ2-5; 10 nucleotides line up with TRBD2. Unmatched junction bases numbered 8, after V lost 1 base and J lost 5 bases. This CDR3 spans 16 amino acids. In germline, CDR1 is SGHRS, CDR2 YFSETQ. CDR3 region: CASSLSLAGDGETQYF. In DNA, the CDR3 is TGCGCCAGCAGCTTGAGCCTAGCGGGGGATGGGGAGACCCAGTACTTC.

The chain joins TRBV5-1 to TRBJ2-1; D gene ambiguous. The CDR3 covers 13 residues. Germline V gives CDR1 SGHRS, CDR2 YFSETQ. Deletions cut 4 bases from V and 3 bases from J, with 8 bases between. The chain's CDR3 is CASSADDYNEQFF. The CDR3 DNA reads as TGCGCCAGCAGCGCGGACGACTACAATGAGCAGTTCTTC.

Concerning this clone itself: Other DNA sequences of this sample code for an identical CDR3. The V gene is TRBV4-2, the J gene TRBJ1-4; D is unresolved. Germline V gene lookup returns CDR1 LGHNA and CDR2 YNFKEQ. Trimming stripped 0 bases from V and 8 bases from J, with 16 bases between. The CDR3 is 16 amino acids. CDR3 in DNA: TGTGCCAGCAGCCAAGATCTGAAAGGGAGTGCCGAAAAACTGTTTTTT. Amino acids: CASSQDLKGSAEKLFF.

This sequence joins TRBV5-1 and TRBJ2-5, with a tentative D call TRBD2 (6 bases). CDR1 is SGHRS and CDR2 is YFSETQ in the germline V gene. Trimming shortened V by 0 bases and J by 5 bases, and 11 bases separated the two germline ends. This CDR3 spans 14 amino acids. The CDR3 reads CASSLAGEEETQYF. The CDR3 DNA reads as TGCGCCAGCAGCTTGGCTGGGGAGGAGGAGACCCAGTACTTC.